The rows below give T cell receptor beta chains drawn from one sample of a study of T cells of healthy individuals. TCRdb redid the calling of the 5' RACE reads with MiXCR, one entry per CDR3 protein. Of around 63,000 distinct CDR3 sequences listed, around 15% were seen once; the top ten hold around 4.5%. The receptor set was obtained from a human donor in good health. Each CDR3 is given with its conserved first and last residue. Fields, in order: D gene, clone size, J gene, V gene, CDR3 protein, CDR3 DNA. A D gene is named only where the DNA matches it firmly. The size entry is marked missing in some rows and otherwise reads once, few, many or a size class.

D: TRBD2; size: NA; J: TRBJ2-1; V: TRBV6-6; CDR3: CASSYSKWSSGNNEQFF; DNA: TGTGCCAGCAGTTACTCGAAGTGGTCTAGCGGGAACAATGAGCAGTTCTTC
D: TRBD1; size: few; J: TRBJ1-5; V: TRBV15; CDR3: CATSRDYFVGGQGRNQPQHF; DNA: TGTGCCACCAGCAGAGATTATTTTGTGGGCGGACAGGGAAGAAATCAGCCCCAGCATTTT
D: NA; size: few; J: TRBJ2-2; V: TRBV13; CDR3: CASSPKGTSYTGELFF; DNA: TGTGCCAGCAGCCCGAAAGGGACATCATACACCGGGGAGCTGTTTTTT
D: NA; size: NA; J: TRBJ1-6; V: TRBV20-1; CDR3: CSARDGVSDNSPLHF; DNA: TGCAGTGCTCGGGACGGCGTCAGCGATAATTCACCCCTCCACTTT
D: NA; size: NA; J: TRBJ1-5; V: TRBV4-1; CDR3: CASSQEAPGGVDHLNQPQHF; DNA: TGCGCCAGCAGCCAAGAGGCCCCAGGTGGGGTCGATCACCTTAATCAGCCCCAGCATTTT
D: NA; size: once; J: TRBJ1-4; V: TRBV29-1; CDR3: CSARPSFNEKLFF; DNA: TGCAGCGCCAGACCATCATTTAATGAAAAACTGTTTTTT
D: NA; size: many; J: TRBJ1-2; V: TRBV25-1; CDR3: CASTQGANYGYTF; DNA: TGTGCCAGCACCCAGGGAGCTAACTATGGCTACACCTTC
D: TRBD2; size: few; J: TRBJ2-7; V: TRBV6-5; CDR3: CASSYPSGGDSYEQYF; DNA: TGTGCCAGCAGTTACCCCAGCGGGGGGGACTCCTACGAGCAGTACTTC
D: TRBD2; size: many; J: TRBJ2-1; V: TRBV4-2; CDR3: CASRGAGGGGNEQFF; DNA: TGTGCCTCCCGAGGAGCGGGAGGAGGTGGGAATGAGCAGTTCTTC
D: NA; size: NA; J: TRBJ2-5; V: TRBV29-1; CDR3: CSVEGLLQETQYF; DNA: TGCAGCGTTGAAGGACTACTTCAAGAGACCCAGTACTTC
D: NA; size: NA; J: TRBJ2-6; V: TRBV6-2/TRBV6-3; CDR3: CASSPRVSGANVLTF; DNA: TGTGCCAGCAGTCCCCGGGTCTCTGGGGCCAACGTCCTGACTTTC
D: NA; size: few; J: TRBJ2-5; V: TRBV7-7; CDR3: CASSQTEQETQYF; DNA: TGTGCTAGCAGCCAGACGGAACAAGAGACCCAGTACTTC
D: NA; size: many; J: TRBJ2-1; V: TRBV4-3; CDR3: CASSRRGEIHEQFF; DNA: TGCGCCAGCAGCCGAAGGGGGGAGATCCATGAGCAGTTCTTC
D: NA; size: many; J: TRBJ2-7; V: TRBV6-5; CDR3: CASSYTNLPGKQYF; DNA: TGTGCCAGCAGTTACACCAACCTGCCTGGAAAGCAGTACTTC
D: TRBD2; size: many; J: TRBJ2-1; V: TRBV2; CDR3: CASRTFAGGNNEQFF; DNA: TGTGCCAGCAGGACGTTCGCGGGGGGTAACAATGAGCAGTTCTTC
D: NA; size: once; J: TRBJ2-4; V: TRBV12-3/TRBV12-4; CDR3: CASSSWDSKNIQYF; DNA: TGTGCCAGCAGCTCGTGGGATTCCAAAAACATTCAGTACTTC
D: TRBD1; size: many; J: TRBJ2-2; V: TRBV5-1; CDR3: CASSLTGQGGTGELFF; DNA: TGCGCCAGCAGCTTAACGGGACAGGGCGGAACCGGGGAGCTGTTTTTT
D: NA; size: medium-sized; J: TRBJ1-1; V: TRBV4-1; CDR3: CASSQGLLGTEAFF; DNA: TGCGCCAGCAGCCAGGGACTGCTCGGCACTGAAGCTTTCTTT
D: TRBD2; size: NA; J: TRBJ2-7; V: TRBV4-1; CDR3: CASSQEGLAVGAYEQYF; DNA: TGCGCCAGCAGCCAAGAGGGACTAGCGGTTGGGGCGTACGAGCAGTACTTC
D: TRBD2; size: NA; J: TRBJ2-1; V: TRBV12-3/TRBV12-4; CDR3: CASSWGTSDNEQFF; DNA: TGTGCCAGCAGTTGGGGGACTAGCGACAATGAGCAGTTCTTC
D: TRBD1; size: NA; J: TRBJ2-1; V: TRBV6-2/TRBV6-3; CDR3: CASSYSIGTGVFEQFF; DNA: TGTGCCAGCAGTTACTCAATTGGGACAGGGGTTTTTGAGCAGTTCTTC
D: NA; size: many; J: TRBJ2-1; V: TRBV24-1; CDR3: CATSDDRQASNNEQFF; DNA: TGTGCCACCAGTGATGACCGACAGGCTTCTAACAATGAGCAGTTCTTC
D: NA; size: few; J: TRBJ1-1; V: TRBV12-3/TRBV12-4; CDR3: CASSHKVLNTEAFF; DNA: TGTGCCAGCAGCCACAAGGTCCTTAACACTGAAGCTTTCTTT
D: NA; size: NA; J: TRBJ1-3; V: TRBV4-1; CDR3: CASSPHAGSSGNTIYF; DNA: TGCGCCAGCAGCCCCCACGCAGGGAGCTCTGGAAACACCATATATTTT
D: TRBD1; size: NA; J: TRBJ2-1; V: TRBV4-1; CDR3: CASSLFGTGYLNEQFF; DNA: TGCGCCAGCAGCCTGTTTGGGACAGGGTACCTCAATGAGCAGTTCTTC
D: TRBD2; size: NA; J: TRBJ2-3; V: TRBV20-1; CDR3: CSARPAGVAASDTQYF; DNA: TGCAGTGCTAGACCCGCGGGAGTAGCGGCGTCAGATACGCAGTATTTT
D: TRBD1; size: many; J: TRBJ1-1; V: TRBV6-2/TRBV6-3; CDR3: CASSGIGQGLNTEAFF; DNA: TGTGCCAGCAGTGGTATTGGACAGGGGTTGAACACTGAAGCTTTCTTT
D: NA; size: NA; J: TRBJ1-3; V: TRBV12-3/TRBV12-4; CDR3: CASSPLVSGSGNTIYF; DNA: TGTGCCAGCAGTCCCCTGGTGAGCGGGTCTGGAAACACCATATATTTT
D: NA; size: NA; J: TRBJ2-1; V: TRBV30; CDR3: CAWIGWGPKGYEQFF; DNA: TGTGCCTGGATAGGTTGGGGACCCAAAGGGTATGAGCAGTTCTTC
D: TRBD1; size: many; J: TRBJ1-1; V: TRBV10-3; CDR3: CAISESTGRTEAFF; DNA: TGTGCCATCAGTGAGTCGACAGGGAGAACTGAAGCTTTCTTT
D: NA; size: NA; J: TRBJ1-6; V: TRBV6-5; CDR3: CASSYRVGVSSYNSPLHF; DNA: TGTGCCAGCAGTTATAGAGTTGGGGTGAGCTCCTATAATTCACCCCTCCACTTT
D: NA; size: NA; J: TRBJ1-3; V: TRBV27; CDR3: CASSSLFGNTIYF; DNA: TGTGCCAGCAGCAGTTTGTTTGGAAACACCATATATTTT
D: NA; size: many; J: TRBJ2-2; V: TRBV5-1; CDR3: CASSFWDLTFTGELFF; DNA: TGCGCCAGCAGCTTTTGGGACTTAACCTTTACCGGGGAGCTGTTTTTT
D: NA; size: NA; J: TRBJ2-5; V: TRBV20-1; CDR3: CSARQYWRQETQYF; DNA: TGCAGTGCTAGACAGTACTGGCGGCAAGAGACCCAGTACTTC
D: NA; size: NA; J: TRBJ1-2; V: TRBV7-9; CDR3: CASSFSGVDGYTF; DNA: TGTGCCAGCAGCTTTTCGGGGGTTGATGGCTACACCTTC
D: TRBD2; size: few; J: TRBJ2-1; V: TRBV12-3/TRBV12-4; CDR3: CASSYSGLADEQFF; DNA: TGTGCCAGCAGTTATTCCGGACTAGCGGATGAGCAGTTCTTC
D: NA; size: few; J: TRBJ2-3; V: TRBV7-8; CDR3: CASSGPLADTQYF; DNA: TGTGCCAGCTCGGGACCCCTGGCAGATACGCAGTATTTT
D: TRBD1; size: few; J: TRBJ2-7; V: TRBV2; CDR3: CASSGQGTLSYEQYF; DNA: TGTGCCAGCAGTGGACAGGGGACCCTATCCTACGAGCAGTACTTC
D: TRBD2; size: many; J: TRBJ2-1; V: TRBV28; CDR3: CATGAGVYNEQFF; DNA: TGTGCCACCGGAGCGGGGGTCTACAATGAGCAGTTCTTC
D: NA; size: NA; J: TRBJ1-2; V: TRBV25-1; CDR3: CAGTGLADGYTF; DNA: TGTGCCGGCACTGGCCTGGCGGATGGCTACACCTTC